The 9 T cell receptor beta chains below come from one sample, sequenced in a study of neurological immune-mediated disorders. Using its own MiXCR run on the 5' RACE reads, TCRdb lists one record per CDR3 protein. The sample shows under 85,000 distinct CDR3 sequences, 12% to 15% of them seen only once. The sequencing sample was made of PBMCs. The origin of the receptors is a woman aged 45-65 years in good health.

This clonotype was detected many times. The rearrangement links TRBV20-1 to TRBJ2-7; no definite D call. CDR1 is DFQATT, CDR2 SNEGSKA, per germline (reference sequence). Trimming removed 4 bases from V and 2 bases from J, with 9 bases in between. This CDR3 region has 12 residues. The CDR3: CSAMEQTYEQYF. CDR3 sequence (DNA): TGCAGTGCTATGGAACAGACCTACGAGCAGTACTTC.

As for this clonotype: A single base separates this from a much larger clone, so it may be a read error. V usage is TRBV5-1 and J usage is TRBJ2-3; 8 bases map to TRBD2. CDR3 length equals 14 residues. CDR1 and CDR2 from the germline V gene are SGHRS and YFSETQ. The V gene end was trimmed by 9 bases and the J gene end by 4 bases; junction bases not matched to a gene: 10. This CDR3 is CAIRISGKSDTQYF. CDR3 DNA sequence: TGCGCCATCCGAATTAGCGGGAAGTCAGATACGCAGTATTTT.

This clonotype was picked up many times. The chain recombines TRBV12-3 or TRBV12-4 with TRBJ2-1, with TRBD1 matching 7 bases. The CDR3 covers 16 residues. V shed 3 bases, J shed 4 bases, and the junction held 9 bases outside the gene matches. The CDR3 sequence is CASSFVRQGPYNEQFF. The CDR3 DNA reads TGTGCCAGCAGTTTCGTCCGACAGGGCCCTTACAATGAGCAGTTCTTC.

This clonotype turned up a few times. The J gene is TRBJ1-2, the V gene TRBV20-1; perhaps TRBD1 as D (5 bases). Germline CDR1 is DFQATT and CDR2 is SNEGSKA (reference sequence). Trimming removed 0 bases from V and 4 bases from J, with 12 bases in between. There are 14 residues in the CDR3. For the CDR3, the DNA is TGCAGTGCTAGAGATGTGGGGCGCGGCTATGGCTACACCTTC. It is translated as CSARDVGRGYGYTF.

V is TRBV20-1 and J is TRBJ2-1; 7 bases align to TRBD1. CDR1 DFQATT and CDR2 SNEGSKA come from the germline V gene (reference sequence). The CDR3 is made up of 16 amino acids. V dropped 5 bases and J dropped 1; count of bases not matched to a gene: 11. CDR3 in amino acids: CSASWTGQRSYNEQFF. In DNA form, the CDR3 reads TGCAGTGCTTCTTGGACAGGTCAGCGATCCTACAATGAGCAGTTCTTC.

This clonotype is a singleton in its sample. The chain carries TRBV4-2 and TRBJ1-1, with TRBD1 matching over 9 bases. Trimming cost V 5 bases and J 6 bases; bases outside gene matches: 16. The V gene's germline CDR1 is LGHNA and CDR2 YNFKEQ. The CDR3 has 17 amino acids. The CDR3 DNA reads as TGTGCCAGCAGCAAATCCTCCGGGACAGGGATAAACTCTGAAGCTTTCTTT. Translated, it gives CASSKSSGTGINSEAFF.

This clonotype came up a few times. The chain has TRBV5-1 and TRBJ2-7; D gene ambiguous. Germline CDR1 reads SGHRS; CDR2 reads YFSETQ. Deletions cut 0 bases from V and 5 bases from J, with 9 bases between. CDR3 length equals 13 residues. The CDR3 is CASSLGDEHEQYF. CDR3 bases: TGCGCCAGCAGCTTGGGGGATGAACACGAGCAGTACTTC.

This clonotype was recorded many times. CDR3 in DNA: TGCGCCAGCAGCTTAACGCAGGGGGCCGGATCAGATACGCAGTATTTT. The encoded protein is CASSLTQGAGSDTQYF. The chain links TRBV5-1 to TRBJ2-3, with 8 bases matching TRBD1. This CDR3 is built from 16 residues. V trimming: 2 bases; J trimming: 4 bases; junction bases outside the gene matches: 9. CDR1 SGHRS and CDR2 YFSETQ come from the germline V gene.

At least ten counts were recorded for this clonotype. The CDR3 here is CAISDLAGSLRNEQYF. CDR3 sequence (DNA): TGTGCCATCAGTGATTTAGCGGGGAGTTTGAGAAACGAGCAGTACTTC. The chain recombines TRBV10-3 with TRBJ2-7, with TRBD2 matching over 8 bases. Trimming cost V 3 bases and J 5 bases; bases outside gene matches: 12. CDR1 ENHRY and CDR2 SYGVKD come from the germline V gene. This CDR3 region has 16 residues.